This TCR beta chain was identified in a study of CD8+ T cells in alopecia areata. Background on the study: Tofacitinib was taken orally by treated patients, and the dose was 5 to 10 mg twice daily.

Reverse transcribed after extraction, RNA yielded cDNA as the sequencing template. Sequencing used immunoSEQ multiplex PCR; TCRdb keeps in-frame clones, though not all of them. The sample includes more than 200,000 clones, 65% to 70% seen only once; the top ten take about 1.3%. The CDR3 runs to 15 residues. The germline CDR1 and CDR2 sequences are MNHEY and SVGAGI. The V gene end was trimmed by 7 bases and the J gene end by 8 bases; junction bases not matched to a gene: 10. Individuals with alopecia areata gave both lesional scalp punch biopsies and peripheral blood for collection. V usage is TRBV6-5 and J usage is TRBJ2-3; 12 bases map to TRBD2. The receptor was isolated from a human donor with alopecia areata. This sample comprised CD4+ T cells sorted from blood, obtained at week 0. CDR3 sequence: CASTPLGTSGSTQYF. The CDR3 DNA follows: TGTGCCAGCACTCCCCTAGGGACTAGCGGGTCTACGCAGTATTTT.